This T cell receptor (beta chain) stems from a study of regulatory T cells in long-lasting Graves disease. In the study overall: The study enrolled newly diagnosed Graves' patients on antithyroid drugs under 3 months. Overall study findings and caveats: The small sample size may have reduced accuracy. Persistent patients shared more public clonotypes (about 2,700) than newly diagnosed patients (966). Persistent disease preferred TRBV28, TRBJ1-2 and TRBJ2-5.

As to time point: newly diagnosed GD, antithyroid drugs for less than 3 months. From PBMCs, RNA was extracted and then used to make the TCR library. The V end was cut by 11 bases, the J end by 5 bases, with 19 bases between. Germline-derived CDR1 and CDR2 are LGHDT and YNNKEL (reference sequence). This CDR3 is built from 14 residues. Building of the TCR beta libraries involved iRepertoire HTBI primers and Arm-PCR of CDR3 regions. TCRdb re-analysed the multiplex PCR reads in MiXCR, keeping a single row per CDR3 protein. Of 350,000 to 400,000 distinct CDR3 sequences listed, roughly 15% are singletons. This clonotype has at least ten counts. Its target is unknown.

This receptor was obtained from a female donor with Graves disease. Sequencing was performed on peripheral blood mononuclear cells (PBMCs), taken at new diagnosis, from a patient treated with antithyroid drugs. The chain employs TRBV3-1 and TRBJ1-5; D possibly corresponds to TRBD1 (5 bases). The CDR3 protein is CACSNGGRYQPQHF. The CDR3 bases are TGTGCCTGCTCCAATGGGGGTAGGTATCAGCCCCAGCATTTT. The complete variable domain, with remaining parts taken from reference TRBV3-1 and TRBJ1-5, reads DTAVSQTPKYLVTQMGNDKSIKCEQNLGHDTMYWYKQDSKKFLKIMFSYNNKELIINETVPNRFSPKSPDKAHLNLHINSLELGDSAVYFCACSNGGRYQPQHFGDGTRLSIL.